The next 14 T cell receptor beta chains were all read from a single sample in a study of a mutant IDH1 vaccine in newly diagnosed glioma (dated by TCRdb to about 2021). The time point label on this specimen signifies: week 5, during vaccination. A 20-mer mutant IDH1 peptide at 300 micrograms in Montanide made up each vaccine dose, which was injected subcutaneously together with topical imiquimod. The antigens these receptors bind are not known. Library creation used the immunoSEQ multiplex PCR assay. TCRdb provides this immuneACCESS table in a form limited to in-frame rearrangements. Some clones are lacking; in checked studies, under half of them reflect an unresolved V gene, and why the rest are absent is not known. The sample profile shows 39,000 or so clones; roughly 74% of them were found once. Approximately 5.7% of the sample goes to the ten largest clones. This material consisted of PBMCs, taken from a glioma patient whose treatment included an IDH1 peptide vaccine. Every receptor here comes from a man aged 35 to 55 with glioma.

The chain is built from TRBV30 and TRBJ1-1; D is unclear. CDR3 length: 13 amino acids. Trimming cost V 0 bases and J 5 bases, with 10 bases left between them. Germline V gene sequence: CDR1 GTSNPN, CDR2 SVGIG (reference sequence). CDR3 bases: TGTGCCTGGAGTGTAACATTACGGACTGAAGCTTTCTTT. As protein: CAWSVTLRTEAFF.

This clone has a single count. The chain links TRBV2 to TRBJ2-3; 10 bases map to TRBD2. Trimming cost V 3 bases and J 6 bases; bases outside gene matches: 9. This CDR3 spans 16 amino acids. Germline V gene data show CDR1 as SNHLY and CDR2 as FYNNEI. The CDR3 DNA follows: TGTGCCAGCAGTGAGAGGCCTAGCGGGGGTTCCGATACGCAGTATTTT. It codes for CASSERPSGGSDTQYF. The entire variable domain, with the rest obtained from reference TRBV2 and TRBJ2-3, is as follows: EPEVTQTPSHQVTQMGQEVILRCVPISNHLYFYWYRQILGQKVEFLVSFYNNEISEKSEIFDDQFSVERPDGSNFTLKIRSTKLEDSAMYFCASSERPSGGSDTQYFGPGTRLTVL.

CDR3 in DNA: TGCGCCAGCAGCCCTAGACAGGGCAGCCAGAACACTGAAGCTTTCTTT. Protein sequence: CASSPRQGSQNTEAFF. The chain has TRBV5-1 and TRBJ1-1; TRBD1 agrees at 7 bases. The CDR3 sequence is 16 residues long. V was pared by 4 bases and J by 1 base, with 10 bases of the junction left unmatched. Per the germline V gene, CDR1 is SGHRS and CDR2 is YFSETQ.

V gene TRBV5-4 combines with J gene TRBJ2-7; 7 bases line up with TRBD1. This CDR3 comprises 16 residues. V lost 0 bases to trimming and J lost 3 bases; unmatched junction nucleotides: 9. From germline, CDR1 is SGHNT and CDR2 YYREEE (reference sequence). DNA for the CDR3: TGTGCCAGCAGCTTGGGTTCGCGACAGGGCAACTACGAGCAGTACTTC. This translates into CASSLGSRQGNYEQYF.

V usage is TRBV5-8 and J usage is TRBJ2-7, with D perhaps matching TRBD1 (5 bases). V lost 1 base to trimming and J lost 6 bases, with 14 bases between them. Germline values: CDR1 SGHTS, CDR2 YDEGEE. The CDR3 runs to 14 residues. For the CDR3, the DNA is TGTGCCAGCAGCTTGCGTTTAGGGGCCAGCGAGCAGTACTTC. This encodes CASSLRLGASEQYF.

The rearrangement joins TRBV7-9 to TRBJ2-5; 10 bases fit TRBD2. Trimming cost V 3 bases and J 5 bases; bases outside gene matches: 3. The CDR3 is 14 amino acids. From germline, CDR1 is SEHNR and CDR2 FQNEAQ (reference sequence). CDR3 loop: CASSFNSGGETQYF. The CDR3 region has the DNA TGTGCCAGCAGCTTCAATAGCGGGGGGGAGACCCAGTACTTC.

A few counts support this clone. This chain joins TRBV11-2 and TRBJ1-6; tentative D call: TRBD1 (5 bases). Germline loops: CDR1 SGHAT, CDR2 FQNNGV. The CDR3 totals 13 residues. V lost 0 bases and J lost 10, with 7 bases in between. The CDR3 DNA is TGTGCCAGCAGCTTAGATCGGGGCTCACCCCTCCACTTT. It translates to CASSLDRGSPLHF.

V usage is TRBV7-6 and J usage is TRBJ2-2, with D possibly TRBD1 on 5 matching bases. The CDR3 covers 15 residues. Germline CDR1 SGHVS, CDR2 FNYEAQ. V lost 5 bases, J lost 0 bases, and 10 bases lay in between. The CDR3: CASSRTSANTGELFF. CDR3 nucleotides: TGTGCCAGCAGCCGGACAAGCGCGAACACCGGGGAGCTGTTTTTT.

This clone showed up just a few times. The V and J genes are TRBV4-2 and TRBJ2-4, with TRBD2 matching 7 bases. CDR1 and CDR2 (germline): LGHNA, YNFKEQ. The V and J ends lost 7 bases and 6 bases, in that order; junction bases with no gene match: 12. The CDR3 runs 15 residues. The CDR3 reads CASTSASGLGNIQYF. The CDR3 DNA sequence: TGTGCCAGCACCTCGGCTAGCGGATTGGGAAACATTCAGTACTTC.

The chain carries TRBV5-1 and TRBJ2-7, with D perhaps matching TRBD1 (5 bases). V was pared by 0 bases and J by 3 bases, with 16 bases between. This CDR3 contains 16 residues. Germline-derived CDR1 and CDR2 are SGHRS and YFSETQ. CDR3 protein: CASSLAGRAGIYEQYF. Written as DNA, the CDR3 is TGCGCCAGCAGCTTGGCCGGAAGGGCAGGGATCTACGAGCAGTACTTC.

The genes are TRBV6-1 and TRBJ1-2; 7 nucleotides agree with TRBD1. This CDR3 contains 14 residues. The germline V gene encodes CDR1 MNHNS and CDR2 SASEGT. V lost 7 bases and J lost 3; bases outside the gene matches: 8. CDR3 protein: CASNDPGQDYGYTF. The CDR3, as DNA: TGTGCCAGCAACGACCCAGGACAGGACTATGGCTACACCTTC.

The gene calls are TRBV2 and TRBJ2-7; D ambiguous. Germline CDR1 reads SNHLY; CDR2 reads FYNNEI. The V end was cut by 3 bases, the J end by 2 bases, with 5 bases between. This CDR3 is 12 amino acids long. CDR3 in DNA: TGTGCCAGCAGTGACGGCCCCTACGAGCAGTACTTC. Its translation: CASSDGPYEQYF.

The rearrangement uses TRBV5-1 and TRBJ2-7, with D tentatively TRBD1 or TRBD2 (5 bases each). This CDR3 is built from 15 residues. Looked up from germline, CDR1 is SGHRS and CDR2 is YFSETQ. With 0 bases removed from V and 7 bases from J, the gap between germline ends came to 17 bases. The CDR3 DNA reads TGCGCCAGCAGCTTGGAGTATCCGGGGCAGTCGGAGCAGTACTTC. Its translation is CASSLEYPGQSEQYF. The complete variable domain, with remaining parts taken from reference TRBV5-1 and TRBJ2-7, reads KAGVTQTPRYLIKTRGQQVTLSCSPISGHRSVSWYQQTPGQGLQFLFEYFSETQRNKGNFPGRFSGRQFSNSRSEMNVSTLELGDSALYLCASSLEYPGQSEQYFGPGTRLTVT.

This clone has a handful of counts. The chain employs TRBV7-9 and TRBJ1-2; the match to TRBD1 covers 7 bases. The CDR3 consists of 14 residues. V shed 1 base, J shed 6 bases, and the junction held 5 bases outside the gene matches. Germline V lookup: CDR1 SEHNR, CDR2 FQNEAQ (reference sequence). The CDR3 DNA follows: TGTGCCAGCAGCTTAGGGGACAGTGCCCATGGCTACACCTTC. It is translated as CASSLGDSAHGYTF.